This TCR beta chain was recorded in a study of CD4 T cells in relation to SARS-CoV-2 and coronaviruses. The wider study: ViraFEST: approximately 10-day antigen culture of PBMCs, then TCR beta CDR3 sequencing.

Note on this clone: Its antigen remains unknown.

The CDR3 sequence is 13 residues long. Trimming removed 6 bases from V and 4 bases from J, with 10 bases in between. Profiling relied on immunoSEQ multiplex PCR, and the TCRdb table lists in-frame clones only, not all of them. In the table there are 25,000 to 30,000 clones, around 75% of which are singletons. The unexposed donors gave CD4+ T cells in about 2010-2019, prior to COVID-19. Isolation of CD4+ T cells took place after around 11 days in culture. Testing used SARS-CoV-2 S/N and four cold-coronavirus spikes on unexposed-donor CD4+ T cells, cells permitting. This receptor was taken from a human donor in good health. This chain links TRBV12-3 or TRBV12-4 with TRBJ1-3; maybe TRBD1 (6 bases). Specimen: CD4+ T cells from PBMCs, cultured in vitro. DNA for the CDR3: TGTGCCAGCAGCCCCGGGACAGGAAACACCATATATTTT. Translation gives CASSPGTGNTIYF.